This T cell receptor beta chain was retrieved from a study of blood T cells in healthy people across ages. Whole-study results and caveats: Bulk PBMC profiling left naive and antigen-experienced comparisons inconclusive.

Sample donors were healthy Caucasian individuals that came from Russia, aged roughly 6 to 90. Drawn from each donor were about 9 milliliters of peripheral blood. A few counts support this clonotype. Its specificity is not known. This CDR3 has 14 residues. Germline V gene data show CDR1 as MDHEN and CDR2 as SYDVKM. Trimming left V 4 bases short and J 8 bases short, with 14 bases between. A second PCR of 7 to 11 cycles used a sample-barcoded 5' primer and a J-beta primer mix. One entry per CDR3 protein, called by TCRdb with MiXCR from the 5' RACE reads. The table lists about 720,000 distinct CDR3 sequences, around a quarter of them singletons, with roughly 3.8% in the top ten. These data also formed part of another study, on T cells of mothers and their children.

This TCR was sampled from a boy between 10 and 17 years old in good health. The chain links TRBV28 to TRBJ1-4, with D possibly TRBD1 on 5 matching bases. Sequenced input: blood. DNA of the CDR3: TGTGCCAGCAGTTCGGGAGGGGAACAGGAAAAACTGTTTTTT. Translation: CASSSGGEQEKLFF.